This T cell receptor (beta chain) came from a study of blood T cell repertoires in COVID-19. Study background: The analysed material was cDNA or gDNA that came from T cells, B-cell-depleted T cells, or PBMCs.

V trimming: 0 bases; J trimming: 0 bases; junction bases outside the gene matches: 2. Looked up from germline, CDR1 is ENHRY and CDR2 is SYGVKD. There are 16 residues in the CDR3. On this clone: This CDR3 is also generated by other DNA sequences in the sample.

Original methodology: Reference gene primer amplification gave estimated nucleated cell counts. The table came from immunoSEQ multiplex PCR; TCRdb's copy has only in-frame clones and leaves some out. For V, J and clone size, that table is used; D and trimming come from the DNA. The repertoire holds 200,000 to 300,000 clones, with approximately 90% as singletons. The genes are TRBV10-3 and TRBJ2-1; 7 nucleotides agree with TRBD2. The origin of this receptor is a woman aged 40 to 50 with acute or convalescent COVID-19. Material for sequencing was peripheral blood. CDR3 sequence reads: CAISESGGSSYNEQFF. The CDR3 DNA reads TGTGCCATCAGTGAGTCGGGGGGGAGCTCCTACAATGAGCAGTTCTTC.